The next 8 T cell receptor beta chains were all read from a single sample in a study of CD8+ T cells in alopecia areata (dated by TCRdb to between 2017 and 2018). Library preparation employed the immunoSEQ multiplex PCR assay. For TCR sequencing, RNA was extracted from every sample and reverse transcribed into cDNA to serve as template. The immuneACCESS repertoire file appears here via TCRdb, limited to in-frame rearrangements. These files lack a portion of the clones; in checked studies, under half of the deficit traces to unresolved V genes, and the cause of the others is not known. For this sample the table gives around 200,000 clones, of which around three fifths were detected only once. Around 4.2% of the sample is taken by the ten largest. The time point label on this specimen signifies: around 4 weeks on oral tofacitinib. This specimen's treatment or condition label, per the study, means: oral pan-JAK inhibitor, 5-10 mg twice daily.

The sequencing here drew on CD4+ T cells sorted from blood, taken at week 4, from a patient treated with tofacitinib. These receptors were taken from a human donor with alopecia areata.

The chain carries TRBV6-5 and TRBJ1-5, with 10 bases matching TRBD1. The V and J ends lost 8 bases and 0 bases, in that order; junction bases with no gene match: 4. The CDR3 runs to 15 residues. Per germline, CDR1 MNHEY and CDR2 SVGAGI. CDR3 amino acids: CASRDRGYSNQPQHF. The CDR3 bases are TGTGCCAGCCGGGACAGGGGCTATAGCAATCAGCCCCAGCATTTT.

The V and J genes are TRBV27 and TRBJ2-1, with D tentatively TRBD1 or TRBD2 (7 bases each). CDR3 length: 14 amino acids. Germline-derived CDR1 and CDR2 are MNHEY and SMNVEV (reference sequence). Trimming removed 7 bases at V and 4 bases at J, with 14 bases between. The CDR3 bases are TGTGCCAGCACCCGGGGGGACAGTTACAATGAGCAGTTCTTC. Translating it yields CASTRGDSYNEQFF.

The rearrangement joins TRBV2 to TRBJ2-5; the D gene is possibly TRBD2 (6 bases). V lost 6 bases to trimming and J lost 7 bases, with 9 bases between them. The CDR3 contains 11 residues. Germline V gene sequence: CDR1 SNHLY, CDR2 FYNNEI. CDR3 sequence reads: CASSPGVTQYF. The CDR3 DNA is TGTGCCAGCAGCCCGGGGGTGACCCAGTACTTC.

The chain joins TRBV11-3 to TRBJ1-1; TRBD1 is a possible D gene (5 bases). V was shortened by 1 base and J by 12 bases, with 15 bases between the two germline ends. The CDR3 consists of 13 residues. From germline, CDR1 is SGHNT and CDR2 YENEEA. The CDR3 nucleotides are TGTGCCAGCAGCTTAGCTCCGGAGGGGAGTACTTTCTTT. Protein: CASSLAPEGSTFF. Together with reference TRBV11-3 and TRBJ1-1, the CDR3 gives the full variable domain: EAGVVQSPRYKIIEKKQPVAFWCNPISGHNTLYWYLQNLGQGPELLIRYENEEAVDDSQLPKDRFSAERLKGVDSTLKIQPAELGDSAVYLCASSLAPEGSTFFGQGTRLTVV.

This clone was found a few times. This chain links TRBV5-1 with TRBJ2-5; 9 bases match TRBD2. The CDR3 sequence is 17 residues long. Germline CDR1 and CDR2: SGHRS and YFSETQ. Trimming cost V 0 bases and J 4 bases; bases outside gene matches: 10. DNA of the CDR3: TGCGCCAGCAGCTTGGAGGTAGCGGGGGCCTCCAGAGAGACCCAGTACTTC. Translated, it gives CASSLEVAGASRETQYF.

This clone was observed a handful of times. V and J are TRBV27 and TRBJ2-5, with D maybe TRBD2 (5 bases). CDR1 and CDR2 (germline): MNHEY, SMNVEV (reference sequence). V was trimmed by 2 bases and J by 5 bases, leaving 9 bases between them. This CDR3 region has 13 residues. CDR3 loop: CASSLGRRETQYF. CDR3 sequence (DNA): TGTGCCAGCAGTTTAGGCAGGAGGGAGACCCAGTACTTC.

CDR3 residues: CAWSAPQQGYQETQYF. CDR3 nucleotide sequence: TGTGCCTGGAGCGCACCTCAACAGGGGTACCAAGAGACCCAGTACTTC. This chain joins TRBV30 and TRBJ2-5; 7 bases line up with TRBD1. Trimming at V came to 3 bases and at J to 0 bases, leaving 10 bases not matched to a gene. CDR1 and CDR2 (germline): GTSNPN, SVGIG (reference sequence). The CDR3 consists of 16 residues.

This clone was counted between two and nine times. J is TRBJ1-1 and V is TRBV30; 7 nucleotides match TRBD1. Germline V lookup: CDR1 GTSNPN, CDR2 SVGIG (reference sequence). The length of the CDR3 is 13 residues. Trimming cost V 4 bases and J 3 bases; bases outside gene matches: 5. CDR3 DNA: TGTGCCTGGAAGGGGGCGAGGCACACTGAAGCTTTCTTT. Protein sequence: CAWKGARHTEAFF.